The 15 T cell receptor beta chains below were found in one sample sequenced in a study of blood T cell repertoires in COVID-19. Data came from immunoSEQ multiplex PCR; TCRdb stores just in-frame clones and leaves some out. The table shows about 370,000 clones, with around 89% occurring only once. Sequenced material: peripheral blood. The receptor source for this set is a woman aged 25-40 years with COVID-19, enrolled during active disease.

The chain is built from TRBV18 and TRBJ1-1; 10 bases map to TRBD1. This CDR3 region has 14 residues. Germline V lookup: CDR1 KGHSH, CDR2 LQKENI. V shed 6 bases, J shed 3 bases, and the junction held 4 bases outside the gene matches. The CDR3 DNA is TGTGCCAGCTCGGCGGGACAGGGGTACACTGAAGCTTTCTTT. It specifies CASSAGQGYTEAFF.

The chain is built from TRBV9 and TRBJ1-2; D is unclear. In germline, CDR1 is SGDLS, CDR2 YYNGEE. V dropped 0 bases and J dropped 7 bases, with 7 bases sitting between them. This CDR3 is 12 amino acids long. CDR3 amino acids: CASSVGGTGYTF. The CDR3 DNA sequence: TGTGCCAGCAGCGTAGGAGGTACTGGCTACACCTTC. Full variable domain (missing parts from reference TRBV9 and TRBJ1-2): DSGVTQTPKHLITATGQRVTLRCSPRSGDLSVYWYQQSLDQGLQFLIQYYNGEERAKGNILERFSAQQFPDLHSELNLSSLELGDSALYFCASSVGGTGYTFGSGTRLTVV.

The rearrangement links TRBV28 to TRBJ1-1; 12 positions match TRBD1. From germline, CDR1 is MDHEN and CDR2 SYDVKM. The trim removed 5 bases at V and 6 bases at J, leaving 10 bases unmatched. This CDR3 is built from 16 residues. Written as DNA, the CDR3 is TGTGCCAGCAGTGGGCCCCGGGACAGGGGGCTCCCTGAAGCTTTCTTT. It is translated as CASSGPRDRGLPEAFF. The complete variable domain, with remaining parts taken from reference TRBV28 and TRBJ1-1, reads DVKVTQSSRYLVKRTGEKVFLECVQDMDHENMFWYRQDPGLGLRLIYFSYDVKMKEKGDIPEGYSVSREKKERFSLILESASTNQTSMYLCASSGPRDRGLPEAFFGQGTRLTVV.

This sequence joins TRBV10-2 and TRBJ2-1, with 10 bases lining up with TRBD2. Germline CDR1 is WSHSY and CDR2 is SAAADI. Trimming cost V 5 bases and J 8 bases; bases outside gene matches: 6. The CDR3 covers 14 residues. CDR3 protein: CASSSSGGVHEQFF. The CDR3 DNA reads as TGCGCCAGCAGTTCCAGCGGGGGGGTGCATGAGCAGTTCTTC.

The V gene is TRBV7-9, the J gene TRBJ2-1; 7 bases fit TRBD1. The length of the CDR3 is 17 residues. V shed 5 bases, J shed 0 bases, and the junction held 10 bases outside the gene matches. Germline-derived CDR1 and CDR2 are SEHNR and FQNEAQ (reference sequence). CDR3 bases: TGTGCCAGCAGCCATCCTCTACAGGGGAGCTCCTACAATGAGCAGTTCTTC. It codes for CASSHPLQGSSYNEQFF.

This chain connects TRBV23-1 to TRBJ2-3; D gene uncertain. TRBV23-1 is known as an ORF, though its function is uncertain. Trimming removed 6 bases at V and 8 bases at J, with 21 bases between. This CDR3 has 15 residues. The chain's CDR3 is CASRETLSPVGTQYF. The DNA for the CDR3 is TGCGCCAGCAGGGAGACTCTCTCCCCGGTTGGTACGCAGTATTTT.

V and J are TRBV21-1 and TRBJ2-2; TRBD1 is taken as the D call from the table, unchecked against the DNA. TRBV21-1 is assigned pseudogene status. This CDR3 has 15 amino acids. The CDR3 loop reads CASSKRDRRTGELFF. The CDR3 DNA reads TGTGCCAGCAGCAAACGGGACAGGCGTACCGGGGAGCTGTTTTTT.

CDR3 in amino acids: CASSQSGAQETQYF. CDR3 DNA: TGCGCCAGCAGCCAATCAGGGGCGCAAGAGACCCAGTACTTC. The V and J genes are TRBV4-1 and TRBJ2-5; D is possibly TRBD1 (6 bases). Germline V CDR1 and CDR2: MGHRA, YSYEKL. CDR3 size: 14 residues. V lost 2 bases and J 2 bases, leaving 9 bases between the germline ends.

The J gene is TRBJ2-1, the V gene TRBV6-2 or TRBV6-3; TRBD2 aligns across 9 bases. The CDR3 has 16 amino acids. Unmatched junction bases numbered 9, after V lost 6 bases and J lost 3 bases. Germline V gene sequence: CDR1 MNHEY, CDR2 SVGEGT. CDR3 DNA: TGTGCCAGCAGCGGAGCGGGAGGAGGCAGCTACAATGAGCAGTTCTTC. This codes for CASSGAGGGSYNEQFF.

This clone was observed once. Here the CDR3 DNA reads TGTGCCAGCAGCTCCGGACTAGCGGGGACCTACGAGCAGTACTTC. Residues: CASSSGLAGTYEQYF. The gene calls are TRBV7-9 and TRBJ2-7; 12 bases match TRBD2. This CDR3 has 15 amino acids. CDR1 and CDR2 (germline): SEHNR, FQNEAQ (reference sequence). V gave up 4 bases and J gave up 2 bases; unmatched junction bases: 3.

The CDR3 coding sequence is TGTGCCAGCAGCGAGGGGACAGGGGAATCCGGCTATGGCTACACCTTC. It is translated as CASSEGTGESGYGYTF. The genes are TRBV7-9 and TRBJ1-2; 10 nucleotides match TRBD1. Looked up from germline, CDR1 is SEHNR and CDR2 is FQNEAQ (reference sequence). The CDR3 is 16 residues long. The ends lost 5 bases at V and 4 bases at J; junction bases unmatched: 10. The entire variable domain, with the rest obtained from reference TRBV7-9 and TRBJ1-2, is as follows: DTGVSQNPRHKITKRGQNVTFRCDPISEHNRLYWYRQTLGQGPEFLTYFQNEAQLEKSRLLSDRFSAERPKGSFSTLEIQRTEQGDSAMYLCASSEGTGESGYGYTFGSGTRLTVV.

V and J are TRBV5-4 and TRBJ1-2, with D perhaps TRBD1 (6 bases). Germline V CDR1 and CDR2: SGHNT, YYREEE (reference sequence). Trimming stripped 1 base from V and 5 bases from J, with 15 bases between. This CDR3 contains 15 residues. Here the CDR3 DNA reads TGTGCCAGCAGCTTGTCAGGGGCCGGTACGTATGGCTACACCTTC. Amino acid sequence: CASSLSGAGTYGYTF.

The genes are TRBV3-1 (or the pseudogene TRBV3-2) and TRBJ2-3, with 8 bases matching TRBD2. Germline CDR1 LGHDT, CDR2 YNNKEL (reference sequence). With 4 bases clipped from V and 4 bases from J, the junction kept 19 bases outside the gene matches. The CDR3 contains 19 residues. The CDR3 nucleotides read TGTGCCAGCAGCCCCTGGGATTACGACGGGGGGGCCGTAGCAGATACGCAGTATTTT. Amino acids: CASSPWDYDGGAVADTQYF.

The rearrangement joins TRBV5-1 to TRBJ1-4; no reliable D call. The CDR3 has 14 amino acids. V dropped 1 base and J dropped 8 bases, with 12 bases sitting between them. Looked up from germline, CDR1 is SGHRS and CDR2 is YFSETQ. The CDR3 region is CASSLWQRGEKLFF. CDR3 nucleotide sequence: TGCGCCAGCAGCTTGTGGCAGAGAGGAGAAAAACTGTTTTTT.

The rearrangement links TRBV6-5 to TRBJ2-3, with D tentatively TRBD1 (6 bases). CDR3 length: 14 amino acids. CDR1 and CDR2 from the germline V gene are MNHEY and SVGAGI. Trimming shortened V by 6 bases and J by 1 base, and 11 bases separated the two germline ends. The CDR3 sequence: CASRGASRTDTQYF. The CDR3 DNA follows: TGTGCCAGCAGGGGGGCTAGCCGCACAGATACGCAGTATTTT.